This passage covers 10 T cell receptor beta chains from one sample sequenced in a study of cytomegalovirus exposure and HLA in healthy donors. The PCR contained 60 Vbeta and 13 Jbeta primers. Measured with immunoSEQ multiplex PCR; TCRdb has only the in-frame clones, and not every one. The sample has fewer than 150,000 clones; around 77% are singletons. The sample was PBMCs. The source is a man aged 50 to 60 in good health and CMV-seronegative.

This clone has just a few counts. The chain combines TRBV6-1 with TRBJ2-7, with TRBD1 matching over 11 bases. CDR3 length: 15 residues. The junction had 7 bases not matched to a gene; V was cut back by 4 bases and J by 5 bases. Per germline, CDR1 MNHNS and CDR2 SASEGT. CDR3 region: CASSGRDRGVDEQYF. In DNA, the CDR3 is TGTGCCAGCAGTGGGCGGGACAGGGGGGTTGACGAGCAGTACTTC.

This chain joins TRBV28 and TRBJ2-7; tentatively, D is TRBD2 (5 bases). Per the germline V gene, CDR1 is MDHEN and CDR2 is SYDVKM. Trimming took 8 bases from V and 4 from J, leaving 18 bases between them. The CDR3 has 14 residues. The CDR3 region is CASRSAGSLYEQYF. The CDR3 coding sequence is TGTGCCAGCCGATCCGCGGGCAGCCTTTACGAGCAGTACTTC.

This chain links TRBV19 with TRBJ1-1; TRBD1 agrees at 7 bases. The ends lost 4 bases at V and 5 bases at J; junction bases unmatched: 13. The CDR3 loop spans 16 amino acids. Germline CDR1 is LNHDA and CDR2 is SQIVND (reference sequence). DNA for the CDR3: TGTGCCAGTAGTAAAACACAGGGGTCTTCGGGTACTGAAGCTTTCTTT. Its translation is CASSKTQGSSGTEAFF.

V and J are TRBV6-5 and TRBJ1-2; 7 bases map to TRBD1. Germline V gene data show CDR1 as MNHEY and CDR2 as SVGAGI. This CDR3 comprises 15 residues. Trimming took 2 bases from V and 5 from J; bases not matched to a gene: 8. The DNA of the CDR3 is TGTGCCAGCAGTTACGCTCGGGGACAGCATTATGGCTACACCTTC. This gives the protein CASSYARGQHYGYTF.

This clone was recorded a few times. The chain carries TRBV6-5 and TRBJ1-1; a weak D match, TRBD1 (6 bases). The V gene's germline CDR1 is MNHEY and CDR2 SVGAGI. V was pared by 2 bases and J by 11 bases, with 18 bases between. This CDR3 comprises 14 residues. CDR3 protein: CASSYDRLKSKAFF. For the CDR3, the DNA is TGTGCCAGCAGTTACGACAGGCTAAAGTCTAAGGCTTTCTTT.

The gene calls are TRBV10-3 and TRBJ1-2; tentative D call: TRBD1 (6 bases). Germline V CDR1 and CDR2: ENHRY, SYGVKD. The CDR3 totals 16 residues. Trimming removed 4 bases at V and 4 bases at J, with 19 bases between. The CDR3 region has the DNA TGTGCCATCAGTGCCCCCGGGACAACCGTTGGCTATGGCTACACCTTC. Protein product: CAISAPGTTVGYGYTF.

This rearrangement joins TRBV2 to TRBJ1-1; D is undetermined. Trimming pared 3 bases from V and 0 bases from J, leaving 11 bases between. Germline V gene sequence: CDR1 SNHLY, CDR2 FYNNEI. CDR3 length: 15 amino acids. The CDR3 region has the DNA TGTGCCAGCAGTGATCCGCGGGCCGTGAACACTGAAGCTTTCTTT. Amino acids: CASSDPRAVNTEAFF.

As regards this clone: The same CDR3 also results from other DNA sequences found in this sample. CDR3 in DNA: TGTGCCAGCAGTCGCGATAGCGGGTACGAGCAGTACTTC. It codes for CASSRDSGYEQYF. V is TRBV27 and J is TRBJ2-7; 7 positions match TRBD2. The germline V gene encodes CDR1 MNHEY and CDR2 SMNVEV (reference sequence). The CDR3 runs 13 residues. V was clipped by 5 bases and J by 4 bases; unmatched bases: 5.

The rearrangement links TRBV10-3 to TRBJ1-5; 8 bases align to TRBD1. This CDR3 has 14 amino acids. The junction had 8 bases not matched to a gene; V was cut back by 6 bases and J by 7 bases. Germline V gives CDR1 ENHRY, CDR2 SYGVKD. CDR3 DNA sequence: TGTGCCATCAGCCCGGGACAGGTCGGGCAGCCCCAGCATTTT. Amino acid sequence: CAISPGQVGQPQHF.

The genes are TRBV2 and TRBJ2-7, with a tentative D call TRBD1 (5 bases). V lost 6 bases and J 5 bases, leaving 17 bases between the germline ends. The germline CDR1 and CDR2 sequences are SNHLY and FYNNEI. The CDR3 extends over 14 amino acids. CDR3 sequence (DNA): TGTGCCAGCAGCGAGACCAGGGATCCGAACGAGCAGTACTTC. Its protein product is CASSETRDPNEQYF.